A selection of T cell receptor beta chains follows, all from one sample in a study of T cell responses to AZD1222 COVID-19 vaccine. TCRdb's copy holds only in-frame clones and misses some; the assay was immunoSEQ multiplex PCR. The sample lists under 140,000 clones; about 87% were seen once. The starting material was peripheral blood, obtained on day 0 of AZD1222 vaccination. These receptors all come from an adult in good health. CDR3s include the opening cysteine and the closing phenylalanine or tryptophan. A D gene is named only where the DNA matches it firmly.

TRBJ1-4 | . | TRBV5-1 | CASSLSREEKPPREKLFF | TGCGCCAGCAGCTTGAGCAGGGAGGAAAAACCCCCACGGGAAAAACTGTTTTTT
TRBJ1-1 | . | TRBV4-1 | CASSPVEQSPTEAFF | TGCGCCAGCAGCCCGGTAGAACAAAGTCCCACTGAAGCTTTCTTT
TRBJ1-2 | . | TRBV7-8 | CASSLVGRNYGYTF | TGTGCCAGCAGCTTAGTGGGAAGGAACTATGGCTACACCTTC
TRBJ2-1 | . | TRBV24-1 | CATSEGGTSYNEQFF | TGTGCCACCAGTGAGGGGGGAACCTCCTACAATGAGCAGTTCTTC
TRBJ1-1 | . | TRBV6-4 | CASSDWPAPAEAFF | TGTGCCAGCAGTGACTGGCCTGCCCCCGCTGAAGCTTTCTTT
TRBJ1-1 | . | TRBV19 | CASSIEGGHGEAFF | TGTGCCAGTAGTATCGAGGGCGGACACGGTGAAGCTTTCTTT
TRBJ1-1 | . | TRBV15 | CATSRGAAEAFF | TGTGCCACCAGCAGGGGGGCGGCAGAAGCTTTCTTT
TRBJ1-3 | . | TRBV24-1 | CATSDLRGNTIYF | TGTGCCACCAGTGACCTTCGAGGAAACACCATATATTTT
TRBJ2-5 | TRBD2 | TRBV10-2 | CASSDAAGGRTQYF | TGCGCCAGCAGTGATGCGGCGGGGGGAAGGACCCAGTACTTC
TRBJ1-3 | . | TRBV7-2 | CASSLASVGNTIYF | TGTGCCAGCAGCTTAGCGTCGGTCGGAAACACCATATATTTT
TRBJ2-5 | TRBD2 | TRBV10-2 | CASRIRTSVETQYF | TGCGCCAGCAGGATACGGACTAGCGTAGAGACCCAGTACTTC
TRBJ2-6 | . | TRBV27 | CASSFTSGANVLTF | TGTGCCAGCAGTTTCACTTCTGGGGCCAACGTCCTGACTTTC
TRBJ2-7 | . | TRBV4-1 | CASSQVTAYEQYF | TGCGCCAGCAGCCAAGTTACAGCCTACGAGCAGTACTTC
TRBJ1-1 | . | TRBV6-5 | CASSQTTYTEAFF | TGTGCCAGCAGTCAGACCACTTACACTGAAGCTTTCTTT
TRBJ1-4 | . | TRBV6-5 | CASSYHQGLEKLFF | TGTGCCAGCAGTTACCACCAGGGACTTGAAAAACTGTTTTTT
TRBJ2-2 | TRBD1 | TRBV12-5 | CASGPGQGGNTGELFF | TGTGCTAGTGGCCCCGGACAGGGAGGGAACACCGGGGAGCTGTTTTTT
TRBJ1-1 | . | TRBV27 | CASSFGGAGTEAFF | TGTGCCAGCAGTTTTGGGGGCGCAGGGACTGAAGCTTTCTTT
TRBJ2-7 | . | TRBV11-2 | CASSPRGFSSYEQYF | TGTGCCAGCAGCCCCAGAGGGTTCAGCTCCTACGAGCAGTACTTC
TRBJ2-1 | TRBD2 | TRBV4-1 | CASSQELAGGYNEQFF | TGCGCCAGCAGCCAGGAACTAGCGGGAGGGTACAATGAGCAGTTCTTC
TRBJ1-2 | . | TRBV6-5 | CASSYKPGRGYGYTF | TGTGCCAGCAGTTACAAGCCAGGCCGGGGTTATGGCTACACCTTC
TRBJ1-5 | TRBD1 | TRBV5-8 | CASSEDRGGFGNQPQHF | TGTGCCAGCAGCGAGGACAGGGGCGGTTTCGGAAATCAGCCCCAGCATTTT
TRBJ2-7 | TRBD2 | TRBV3-1/TRBV3-2 | CASSRRLAGDHEQYF | TGTGCCAGCAGCCGCCGACTAGCGGGAGACCACGAGCAGTACTTC
TRBJ2-7 | TRBD1 | TRBV5-1 | CASSWDRGRLDYDPEQYF | TGCGCCAGCAGCTGGGACAGGGGGCGATTAGACTATGATCCGGAGCAGTACTTC
TRBJ2-2 | . | TRBV18 | CASSPGSPGELFF | TGTGCCAGCTCACCAGGGAGTCCCGGGGAGCTGTTTTTT